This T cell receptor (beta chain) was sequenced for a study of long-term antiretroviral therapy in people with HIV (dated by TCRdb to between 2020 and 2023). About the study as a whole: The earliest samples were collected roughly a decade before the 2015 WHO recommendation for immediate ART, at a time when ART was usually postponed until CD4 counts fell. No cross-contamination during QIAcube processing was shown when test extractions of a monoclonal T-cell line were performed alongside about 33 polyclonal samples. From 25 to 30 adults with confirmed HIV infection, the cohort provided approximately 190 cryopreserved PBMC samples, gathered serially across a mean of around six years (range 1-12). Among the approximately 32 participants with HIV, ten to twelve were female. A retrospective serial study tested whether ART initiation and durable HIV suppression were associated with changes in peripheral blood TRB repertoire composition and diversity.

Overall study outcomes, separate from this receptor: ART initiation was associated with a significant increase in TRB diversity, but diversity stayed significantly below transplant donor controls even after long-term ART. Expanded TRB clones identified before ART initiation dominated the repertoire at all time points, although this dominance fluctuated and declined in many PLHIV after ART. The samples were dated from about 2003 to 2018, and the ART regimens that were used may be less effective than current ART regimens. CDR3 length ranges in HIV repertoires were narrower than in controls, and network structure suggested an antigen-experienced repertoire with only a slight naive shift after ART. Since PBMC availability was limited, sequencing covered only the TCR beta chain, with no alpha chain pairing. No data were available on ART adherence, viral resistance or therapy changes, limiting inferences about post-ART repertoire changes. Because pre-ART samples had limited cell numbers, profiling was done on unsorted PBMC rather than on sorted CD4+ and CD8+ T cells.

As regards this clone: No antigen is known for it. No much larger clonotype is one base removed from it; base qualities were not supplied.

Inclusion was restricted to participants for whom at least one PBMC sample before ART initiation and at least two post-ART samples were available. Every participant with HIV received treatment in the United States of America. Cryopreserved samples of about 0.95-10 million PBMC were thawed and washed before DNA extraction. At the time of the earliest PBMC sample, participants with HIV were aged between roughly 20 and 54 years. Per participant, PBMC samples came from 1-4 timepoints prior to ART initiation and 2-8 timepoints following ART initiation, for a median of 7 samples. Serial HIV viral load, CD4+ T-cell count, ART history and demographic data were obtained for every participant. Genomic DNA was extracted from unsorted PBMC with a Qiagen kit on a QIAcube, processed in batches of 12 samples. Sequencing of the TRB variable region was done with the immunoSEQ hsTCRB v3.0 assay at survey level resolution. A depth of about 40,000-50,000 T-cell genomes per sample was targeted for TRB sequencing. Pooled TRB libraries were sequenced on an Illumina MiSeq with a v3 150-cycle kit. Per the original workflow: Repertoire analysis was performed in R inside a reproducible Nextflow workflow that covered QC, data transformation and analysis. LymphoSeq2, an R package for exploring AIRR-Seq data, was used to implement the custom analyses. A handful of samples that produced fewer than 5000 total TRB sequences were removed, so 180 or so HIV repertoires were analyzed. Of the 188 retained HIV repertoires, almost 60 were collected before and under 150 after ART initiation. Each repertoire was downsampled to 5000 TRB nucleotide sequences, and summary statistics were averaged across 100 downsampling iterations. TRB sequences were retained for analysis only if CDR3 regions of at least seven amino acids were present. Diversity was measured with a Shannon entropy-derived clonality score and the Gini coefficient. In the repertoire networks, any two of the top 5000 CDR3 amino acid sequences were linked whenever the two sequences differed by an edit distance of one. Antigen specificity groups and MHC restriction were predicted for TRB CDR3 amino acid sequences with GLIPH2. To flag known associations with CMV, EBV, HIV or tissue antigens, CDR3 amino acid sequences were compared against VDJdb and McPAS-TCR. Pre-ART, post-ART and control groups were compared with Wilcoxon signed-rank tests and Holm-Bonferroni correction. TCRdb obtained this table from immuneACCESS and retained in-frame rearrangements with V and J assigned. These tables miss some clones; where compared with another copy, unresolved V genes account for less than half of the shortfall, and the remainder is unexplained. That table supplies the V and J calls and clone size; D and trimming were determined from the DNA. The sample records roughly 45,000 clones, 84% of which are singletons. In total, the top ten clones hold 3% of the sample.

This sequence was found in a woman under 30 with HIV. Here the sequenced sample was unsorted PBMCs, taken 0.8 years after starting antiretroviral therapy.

The DNA is TGTGCCATCAGTGAAGGGACAGGGACCTACGAGCAGTACTTC. Its amino acids are CAISEGTGTYEQYF. The chain employs TRBV10-3 and TRBJ2-7; TRBD1 aligns with 9 central bases. The CDR3 numbers 14 residues from cysteine through phenylalanine. Just the 42-base CDR3 DNA is kept, in frame starting at base 1. V is cut back by 3 bases and J by 2 bases, with 2 bases in the junction unmatched. Per the germline V gene, ENHRY is the CDR1 and SYGVKD is the CDR2.